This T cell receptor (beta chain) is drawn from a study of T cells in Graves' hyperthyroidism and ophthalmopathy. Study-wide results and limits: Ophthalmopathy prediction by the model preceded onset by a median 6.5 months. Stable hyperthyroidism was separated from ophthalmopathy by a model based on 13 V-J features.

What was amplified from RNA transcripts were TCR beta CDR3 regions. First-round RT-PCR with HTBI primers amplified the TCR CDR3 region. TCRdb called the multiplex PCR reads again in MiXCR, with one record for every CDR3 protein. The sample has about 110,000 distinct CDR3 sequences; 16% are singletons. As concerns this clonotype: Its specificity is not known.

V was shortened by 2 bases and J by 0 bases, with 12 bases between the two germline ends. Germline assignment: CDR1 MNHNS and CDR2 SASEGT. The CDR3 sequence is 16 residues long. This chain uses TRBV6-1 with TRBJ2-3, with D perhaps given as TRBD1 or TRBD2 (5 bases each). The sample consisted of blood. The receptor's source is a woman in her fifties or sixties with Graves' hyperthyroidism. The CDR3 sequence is CASSESMWGSTDTQYF. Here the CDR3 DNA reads TGTGCCAGCAGTGAAAGTATGTGGGGGAGCACAGATACGCAGTATTTT.